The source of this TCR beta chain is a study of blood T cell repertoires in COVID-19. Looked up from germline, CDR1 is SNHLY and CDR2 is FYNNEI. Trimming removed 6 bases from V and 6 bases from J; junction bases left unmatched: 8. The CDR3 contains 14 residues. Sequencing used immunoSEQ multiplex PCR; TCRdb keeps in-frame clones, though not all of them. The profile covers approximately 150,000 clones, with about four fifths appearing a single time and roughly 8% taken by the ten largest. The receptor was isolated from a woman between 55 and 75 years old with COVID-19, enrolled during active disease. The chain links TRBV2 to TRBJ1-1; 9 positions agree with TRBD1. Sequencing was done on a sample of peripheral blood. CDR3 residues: CASSVDRGRAEAFF. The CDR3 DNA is TGTGCCAGCAGCGTGGACAGGGGTAGAGCTGAAGCTTTCTTT.